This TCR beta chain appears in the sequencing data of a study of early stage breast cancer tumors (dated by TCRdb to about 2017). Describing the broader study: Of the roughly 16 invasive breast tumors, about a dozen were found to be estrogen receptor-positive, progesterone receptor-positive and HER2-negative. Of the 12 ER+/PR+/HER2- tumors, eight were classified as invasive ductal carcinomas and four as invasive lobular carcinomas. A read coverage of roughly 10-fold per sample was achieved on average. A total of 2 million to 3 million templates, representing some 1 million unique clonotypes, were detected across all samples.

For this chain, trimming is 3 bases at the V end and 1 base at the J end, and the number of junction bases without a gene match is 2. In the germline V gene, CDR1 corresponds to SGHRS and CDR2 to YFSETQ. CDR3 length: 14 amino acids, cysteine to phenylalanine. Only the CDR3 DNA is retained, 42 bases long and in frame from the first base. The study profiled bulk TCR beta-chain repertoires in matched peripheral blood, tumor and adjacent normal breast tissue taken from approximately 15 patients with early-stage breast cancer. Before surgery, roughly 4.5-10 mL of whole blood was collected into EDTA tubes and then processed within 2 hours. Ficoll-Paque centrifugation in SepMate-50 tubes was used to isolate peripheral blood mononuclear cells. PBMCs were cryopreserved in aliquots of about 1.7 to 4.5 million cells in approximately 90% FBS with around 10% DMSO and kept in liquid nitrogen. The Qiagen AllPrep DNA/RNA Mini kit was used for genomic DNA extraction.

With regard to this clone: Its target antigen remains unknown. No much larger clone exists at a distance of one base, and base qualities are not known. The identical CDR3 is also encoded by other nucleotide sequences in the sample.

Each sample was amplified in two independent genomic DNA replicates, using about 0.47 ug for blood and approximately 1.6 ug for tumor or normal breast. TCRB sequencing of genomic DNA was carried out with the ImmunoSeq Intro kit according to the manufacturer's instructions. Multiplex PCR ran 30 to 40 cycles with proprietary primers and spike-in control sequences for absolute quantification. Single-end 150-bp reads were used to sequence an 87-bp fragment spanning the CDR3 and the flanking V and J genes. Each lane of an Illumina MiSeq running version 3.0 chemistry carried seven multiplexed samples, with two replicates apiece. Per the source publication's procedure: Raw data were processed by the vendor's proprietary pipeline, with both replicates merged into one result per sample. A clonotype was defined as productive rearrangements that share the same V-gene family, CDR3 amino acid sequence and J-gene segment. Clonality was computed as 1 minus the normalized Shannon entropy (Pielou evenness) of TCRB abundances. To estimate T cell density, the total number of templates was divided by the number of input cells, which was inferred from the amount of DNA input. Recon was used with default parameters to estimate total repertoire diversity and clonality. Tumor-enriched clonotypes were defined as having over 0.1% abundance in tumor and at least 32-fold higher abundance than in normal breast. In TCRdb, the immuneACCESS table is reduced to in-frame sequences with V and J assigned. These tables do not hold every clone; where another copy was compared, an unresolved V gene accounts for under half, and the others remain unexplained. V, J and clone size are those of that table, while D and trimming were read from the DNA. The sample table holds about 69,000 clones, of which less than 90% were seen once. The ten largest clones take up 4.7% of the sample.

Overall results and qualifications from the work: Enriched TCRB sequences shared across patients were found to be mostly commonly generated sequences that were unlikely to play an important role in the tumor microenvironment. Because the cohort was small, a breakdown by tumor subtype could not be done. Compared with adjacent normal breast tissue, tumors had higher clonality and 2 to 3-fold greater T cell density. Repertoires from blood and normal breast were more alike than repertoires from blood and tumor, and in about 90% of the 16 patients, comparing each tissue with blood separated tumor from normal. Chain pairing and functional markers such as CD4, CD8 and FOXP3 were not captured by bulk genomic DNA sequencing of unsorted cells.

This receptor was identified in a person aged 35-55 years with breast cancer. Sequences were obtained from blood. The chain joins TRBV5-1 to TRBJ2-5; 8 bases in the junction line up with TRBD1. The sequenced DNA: TGCGCCAGCAGCTCTGGGACAGGCCAAGAGACCCAGTACTTC. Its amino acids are CASSSGTGQETQYF.